What follows are 19 T cell receptor beta chains derived from one specimen sequenced in a study of control samples from healthy donors and cancer patients. Some clones are missing from TCRdb's copy, which holds only in-frame ones; the method was immunoSEQ multiplex PCR. Here the sample spans 80,000 or so clones, about 93% being singletons. Input material: blood. The receptors originated from a woman between 40 and 50 years old in good health.

This clone appeared once. This chain uses TRBV5-8 with TRBJ1-1, with a weak D call TRBD1 (5 bases). The CDR3 loop spans 15 amino acids. CDR1 is SGHTS and CDR2 is YDEGEE in the germline V gene. Deletions cut 4 bases from V and 1 base from J, with 14 bases between. This CDR3 reads CASSGGTGGNTEAFF. The CDR3, as DNA: TGTGCCAGCAGCGGGGGGACGGGGGGGAACACTGAAGCTTTCTTT.

This clone was observed once. The V call is TRBV7-9, the J call TRBJ1-2; D remains ambiguous. Trimming stripped 5 bases from V and 1 base from J, with 8 bases between. Germline loops: CDR1 SEHNR, CDR2 FQNEAQ (reference sequence). This CDR3 contains 13 residues. The CDR3 here is CASSLSDNYGYTF. Here the CDR3 DNA reads TGTGCCAGCAGCCTCTCGGATAACTATGGCTACACCTTC.

About this clone: Germline and junction disagree at one end, which may indicate a read error. The CDR3 nucleotides read TGTGCCAGCAGTCGGACGCAAGACAGGGAATTTATCTTC. This sequence encodes CASSRTQDREFIF. The V call is TRBV6-5, the J call TRBJ2-1; 7 positions agree with TRBD1. The germline V gene has CDR1 MNHEY and CDR2 SVGAGI. The length of the CDR3 is 13 residues.

This clone occurred once. The chain links TRBV4-2 to TRBJ1-1; D call uncertain. V was clipped by 1 base and J by 0 bases, with 12 bases between them. CDR1 and CDR2 (germline): LGHNA, YNFKEQ. This CDR3 has 16 amino acids. CDR3 DNA: TGTGCCAGCAGCCAAGCCCTGACGGTTCTGAACACTGAAGCTTTCTTT. Residues: CASSQALTVLNTEAFF.

The V and J genes are TRBV3-1 (or the pseudogene TRBV3-2) and TRBJ1-2; the D is unclear. Trimming shortened V by 3 bases and J by 6 bases, and 11 bases separated the two germline ends. Germline V CDR1 and CDR2: LGHDT, YNNKEL (reference sequence). The CDR3 spans 13 residues. This CDR3 reads CASSHFAEDGYTF. CDR3 nucleotide sequence: TGTGCCAGCAGCCATTTCGCTGAGGATGGCTACACCTTC.

The gene calls are TRBV6-2 or TRBV6-3 and TRBJ2-6; TRBD1 aligns across 8 bases. CDR1 MNHEY and CDR2 SVGEGT come from the germline V gene. Germline trimming cut 6 bases from V and 2 bases from J; bases unmatched to any gene: 6. CDR3 length: 16 amino acids. The CDR3 loop is CASSDTGGTGANVLTF. CDR3 in DNA: TGTGCCAGCAGCGACACAGGGGGGACTGGGGCCAACGTCCTGACTTTC.

The chain has TRBV7-8 and TRBJ2-7, with 7 positions matching TRBD1. This CDR3 has 13 residues. The junction had 7 bases not matched to a gene; V was cut back by 5 bases and J by 6 bases. Germline values: CDR1 SGHVS, CDR2 FQNEAQ. CDR3 protein: CASSPTGFGEQYF. CDR3 nucleotide sequence: TGTGCCAGCAGCCCGACAGGGTTTGGCGAGCAGTACTTC. The entire variable domain, with the rest obtained from reference TRBV7-8 and TRBJ2-7, is as follows: GAGVSQSPRYKVAKRGQDVALRCDPISGHVSLFWYQQALGQGPEFLTYFQNEAQLDKSGLPSDRFFAERPEGSVSTLKIQRTQQEDSAVYLCASSPTGFGEQYFGPGTRLTVT.

This chain connects TRBV28 to TRBJ2-1; TRBD1 matches 10 bases. V lost 10 bases and J lost 7; bases outside the gene matches: 10. The CDR3 is made up of 14 amino acids. The germline V gene has CDR1 MDHEN and CDR2 SYDVKM. The CDR3 loop is CAIRGGTGENEQFF. CDR3 sequence (DNA): TGTGCCATCCGGGGAGGGACAGGGGAGAATGAGCAGTTCTTC.

The rearrangement links TRBV9 to TRBJ2-2; TRBD2 aligns across 9 bases. The germline V gene has CDR1 SGDLS and CDR2 YYNGEE. After removal of 0 bases from V and 4 bases from J, the junction contained 4 bases not matched to a gene. This CDR3 contains 16 residues. CDR3 in amino acids: CASSVAIAGATGELFF. In DNA, the CDR3 is TGTGCCAGCAGCGTAGCCATAGCGGGAGCCACCGGGGAGCTGTTTTTT. Drawing the rest from reference TRBV9 and TRBJ2-2, the complete variable domain is DSGVTQTPKHLITATGQRVTLRCSPRSGDLSVYWYQQSLDQGLQFLIQYYNGEERAKGNILERFSAQQFPDLHSELNLSSLELGDSALYFCASSVAIAGATGELFFGEGSRLTVL.

This chain connects TRBV6-2 or TRBV6-3 to TRBJ2-7, with D perhaps assigned TRBD1 or TRBD2 (5 bases each). Germline V gene sequence: CDR1 MNHEY, CDR2 SVGEGT. The CDR3 contains 20 residues. V lost 5 bases and J 3 bases, leaving 32 bases between the germline ends. CDR3 bases: TGTGCCAGCAGTCCCAATCGGCCGGGACCGCGTCCGGGGTTGGTCTACGAGCAGTACTTC. Its protein is CASSPNRPGPRPGLVYEQYF.

The rearrangement links TRBV7-2 to TRBJ2-3, with TRBD2 identical over 8 bases. There are 16 residues in the CDR3. Germline CDR1 is SGHTA and CDR2 is FQGNSA. Losses at the gene ends were 3 bases for V and 0 bases for J; bases not matched to a gene: 5. The CDR3 loop is CASSFRLASSTDTQYF. CDR3 coding DNA: TGTGCCAGCAGCTTCCGACTAGCGTCTAGCACAGATACGCAGTATTTT. The whole variable domain, filled in from reference TRBV7-2 and TRBJ2-3, reads GAGVSQSPSNKVTEKGKDVELRCDPISGHTALYWYRQSLGQGLEFLIYFQGNSAPDKSGLPSDRFSAERTGGSVSTLTIQRTQQEDSAVYLCASSFRLASSTDTQYFGPGTRLTVL.

This clone is deemed medium-sized (0.01 to 0.1%). The chain joins TRBV30 to TRBJ2-3; maybe TRBD1 (5 bases). Trimming pared 1 base from V and 6 bases from J, leaving 20 bases between. Germline CDR1 is GTSNPN and CDR2 is SVGIG (reference sequence). This CDR3 is built from 16 residues. As DNA, the CDR3 is TGTGCCTGGAGTGAACGGCCGGTAGGGGCGATGGATACGCAGTATTTT. The encoded protein is CAWSERPVGAMDTQYF.

V is TRBV4-1 and J is TRBJ2-1; a weak D match, TRBD1 (6 bases). CDR3 size: 18 residues. Between the trimmed V and J ends, which lost 1 base and 0 bases, there was a span of 16 bases. Germline CDR1 is MGHRA and CDR2 is YSYEKL. The CDR3 is CASSQGFGWDNSYNEQFF. The CDR3 nucleotides are TGCGCCAGCAGCCAAGGTTTTGGCTGGGACAACTCCTACAATGAGCAGTTCTTC.

V and J are TRBV5-1 and TRBJ2-5; TRBD2 matches 12 bases. This CDR3 is 17 amino acids long. Trimming cost V 3 bases and J 5 bases; bases outside gene matches: 11. CDR1 SGHRS and CDR2 YFSETQ come from the germline V gene. The CDR3, as DNA: TGCGCCAGCAGCTGGGGACTAGCGGGTTTGGGGTTGGAGACCCAGTACTTC. Its protein is CASSWGLAGLGLETQYF.

The rearrangement links TRBV28 to TRBJ1-3; TRBD1 might be the D (6 bases). V dropped 1 base and J dropped 8 bases, with 9 bases sitting between them. CDR3 length: 13 amino acids. Germline-derived CDR1 and CDR2 are MDHEN and SYDVKM. CDR3 residues: CASSLLQGHTIYF. CDR3 in DNA: TGTGCCAGCAGTTTATTGCAGGGGCACACCATATATTTT. The complete variable domain, with remaining parts taken from reference TRBV28 and TRBJ1-3, reads DVKVTQSSRYLVKRTGEKVFLECVQDMDHENMFWYRQDPGLGLRLIYFSYDVKMKEKGDIPEGYSVSREKKERFSLILESASTNQTSMYLCASSLLQGHTIYFGEGSWLTVV.

The chain uses TRBV28 and TRBJ1-6; 7 positions agree with TRBD1. Germline loops: CDR1 MDHEN, CDR2 SYDVKM. Unmatched junction bases numbered 16, after V lost 6 bases and J lost 11 bases. The CDR3 covers 16 residues. The chain's CDR3 is CASSAGGGTVRAPLHF. The CDR3 nucleotides are TGTGCCAGCAGCGCGGGCGGTGGGACAGTCCGTGCACCCCTCCACTTT.

CDR3 nucleotides: TGTGCCAGCAGCCCCACTAGCGGGAGGCTGAATGAGCAGTTCTTC. This translates into CASSPTSGRLNEQFF. The chain has TRBV11-3 and TRBJ2-1; TRBD2 matches 12 bases. The germline V gene has CDR1 SGHNT and CDR2 YENEEA. The junction had 6 bases not matched to a gene; V was cut back by 5 bases and J by 7 bases. The CDR3 covers 15 residues.

CDR3 DNA sequence: TGTGCCAGCTCATCACAGGGGGCCGAGGTGATTTATGGCTACACCTTC. Its protein is CASSSQGAEVIYGYTF. V usage is TRBV18 and J usage is TRBJ1-2, with 9 positions matching TRBD1. The germline CDR1 and CDR2 sequences are KGHSH and LQKENI. The CDR3 consists of 16 residues. V was pared by 5 bases and J by 5 bases, with 12 bases of the junction left unmatched.

In nucleotides, the CDR3 is TGTGCCAGCAGCGTATATAGTGAGAGCTCCTACGAGCAGTACTTC. Amino acids: CASSVYSESSYEQYF. The V gene is TRBV9, the J gene TRBJ2-7, with D unresolved. Trimming took off 1 base at V and 0 bases at J, with 11 bases between the two ends. The CDR3 consists of 15 residues. Looked up from germline, CDR1 is SGDLS and CDR2 is YYNGEE.